Sequencing of this T cell receptor (beta chain) was carried out in a study of CD8+ T cells in alopecia areata. Across the whole study: Donors of skin were C3H/HeJ mice aged about 6-13 months with spontaneous alopecia, and recipients were approximately 7-11-week-old female C3H/HeJ mice. Study-level results: Researchers report lesional scalp, most notably alopecia totalis/universalis, outstripped normal scalp in clonality. Sequencing of scalp samples also captures resident alphabeta T cells of normal skin. The study found TCR sharing across patients less clear than in mice, possibly for HLA reasons.

CDR1 and CDR2 from the germline V gene are FNHDT and SITEND (reference sequence). This CDR3 is 16 amino acids long. Losses at the gene ends were 4 bases for V and 2 bases for J; bases not matched to a gene: 5. This clone was counted only a few times. Its specificity is not known. The protein given in TCRdb and the translation of the DNA differ at residue 13, and the sequence presented here derives from the DNA. The germline and genes are mouse ones. The read is 3 residues too short to cover the CDR3 end, so that end is filled in from the germline J gene. Extracted from the samples, RNA was reverse transcribed into cDNA to serve as the sequencing template. This table comes from immunoSEQ multiplex PCR, and its TCRdb copy is limited to in-frame clones, with some not included. The sample was found to contain approximately 110,000 clones, and every one recurs.

Sequencing input: lesional skin. The chain is built from TRBV19 and TRBJ1-3, with 11 bases aligning to TRBD1. The TCR sequence derives from a C3H/HeJ mouse with alopecia areata. MHC haplotype of the mouse line: H2-k. The CDR3 here is CASSPRTGGAGNTLYF. CDR3 DNA (partial): TGTGCCAGCAGTCCTCGGACAGGGGGCGCTGGAAATACG.